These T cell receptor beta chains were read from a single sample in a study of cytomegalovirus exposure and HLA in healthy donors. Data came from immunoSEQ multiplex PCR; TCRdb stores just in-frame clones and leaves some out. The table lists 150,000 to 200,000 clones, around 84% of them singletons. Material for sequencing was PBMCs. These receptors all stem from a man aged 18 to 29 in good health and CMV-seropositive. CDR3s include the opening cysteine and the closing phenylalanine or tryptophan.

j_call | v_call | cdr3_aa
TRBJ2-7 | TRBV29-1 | CSAEQGESYEQYF
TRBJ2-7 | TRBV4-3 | CASSHGTSGSAYEQYF
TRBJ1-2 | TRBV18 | CASSPTGGDYGYTF
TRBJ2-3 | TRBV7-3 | CASSLTPSTSGRRTDTQYF
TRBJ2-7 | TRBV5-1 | CASNLEPGVLGEQYF
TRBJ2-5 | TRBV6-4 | CASSATTGGQETQYF
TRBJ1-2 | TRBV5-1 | CASSLADGDYGYTF
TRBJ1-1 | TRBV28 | CASSLGGGGRSNTEAFF
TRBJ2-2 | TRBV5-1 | CASSLAGGLGEELFF
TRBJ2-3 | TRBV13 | CASSLGGRSTDTQYF
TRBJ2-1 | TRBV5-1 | CASSGLAGHEQFF
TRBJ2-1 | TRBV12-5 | CASGTGTANNEQFF
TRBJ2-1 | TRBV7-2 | CASSSSVIAGSNNEQFF
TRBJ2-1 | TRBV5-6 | CASSLRTEVHNEQFF
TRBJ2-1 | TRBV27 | CASSLLIAGGPNEQFF
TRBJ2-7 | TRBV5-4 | CASSFTRLVNTSYEQYF
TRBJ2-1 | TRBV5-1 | CASSQGLAGESYNEQFF
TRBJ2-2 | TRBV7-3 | CASSSPGLATGELFF
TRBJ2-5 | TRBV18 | CASSPRREGLETQYF
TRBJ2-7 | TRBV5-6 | CASSLGQGAYEQYF
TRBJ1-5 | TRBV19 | CASSIGDRDGQPQHF
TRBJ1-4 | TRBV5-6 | CASSPGTGKLFF
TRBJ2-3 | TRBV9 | CASSVRADSTDTQYF
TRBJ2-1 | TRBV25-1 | CASSAPQGAGGHNEQFF
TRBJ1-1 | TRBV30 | CAWSVGVNTEAFF
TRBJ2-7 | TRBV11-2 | CASSTRQGYHEQYF
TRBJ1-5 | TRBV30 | CAWSSGTGDQPQHF
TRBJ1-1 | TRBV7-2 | CASSLVAGEGTEAFF
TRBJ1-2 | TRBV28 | CASSPGRSHGYTF
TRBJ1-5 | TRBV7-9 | CASSLGTGVNQPQHF
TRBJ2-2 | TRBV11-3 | CASSLEVAGAGTGELFF
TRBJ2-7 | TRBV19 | CASTTSDSYEQYF
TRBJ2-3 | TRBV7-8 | CASSLVSGTDTQYF
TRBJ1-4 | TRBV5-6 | CASSLTPNEKLFF
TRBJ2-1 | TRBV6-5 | CASSYSSVAGDEQFF
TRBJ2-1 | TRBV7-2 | CASSLELAGVGEQFF
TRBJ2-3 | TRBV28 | CASTNTGKRTDTQYF
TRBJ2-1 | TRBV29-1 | CSQAGGPDNEQFF
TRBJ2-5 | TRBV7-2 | CASSLGLAGAQETQYF
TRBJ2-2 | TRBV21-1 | CASTMRGGDTGELFF
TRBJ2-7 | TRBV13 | CASSSAGNLNAYEQYF
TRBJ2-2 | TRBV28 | CASITGTGELFF
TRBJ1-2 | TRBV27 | CASGGPGRDYGYTF
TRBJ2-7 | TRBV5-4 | CASSLDRHSSYEQYF
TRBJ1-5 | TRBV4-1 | CASSQDGATKGNQPQHF
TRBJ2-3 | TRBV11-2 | CASSPSNTRRGTDTQYF
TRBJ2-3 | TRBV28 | CASSLGTGGVADTQYF
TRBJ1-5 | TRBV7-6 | CASSLGVNQPQHF
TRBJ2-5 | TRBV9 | CASSSPSLREGVETQYF
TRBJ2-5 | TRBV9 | CASSVRGGRTQYF
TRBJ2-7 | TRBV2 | CASSERDRGGSLLAYEQYF
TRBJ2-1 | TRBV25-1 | CASSDTGTETYNEQFF
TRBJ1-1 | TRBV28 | CASSAQGLNTEAFF
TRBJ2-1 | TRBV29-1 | CSVVPGSLGNEQFF
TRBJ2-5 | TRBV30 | CAWTVRETQYF
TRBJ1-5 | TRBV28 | CASSRRGVSQPQHF
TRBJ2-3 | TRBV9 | CASSLGGRNTDTQYF
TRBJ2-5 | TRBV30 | CAWTWGQLQETQYF
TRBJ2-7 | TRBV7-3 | CASSLTGSGRAYEQYF